This T cell receptor beta chain was profiled in a study of blood T cell repertoires in COVID-19. Overall study context: The United States, Italy and Spain were the sources of the acute and convalescent COVID-19 samples. In each case, the material was cDNA or gDNA derived from T cells, B-cell-depleted T cells, or PBMCs.

CDR3 length: 14 residues. The germline V gene encodes CDR1 MGHRA and CDR2 YSYEKL. Trimming removed 3 bases from V and 4 bases from J; junction bases left unmatched: 6. Per the original data handling: Amplified reference gene primers provided the basis for estimating nucleated cell counts. The data were produced by immunoSEQ multiplex PCR, yet TCRdb's version contains in-frame clones alone and is incomplete. V, J and clone size are taken as reported in that table, and D and trimming were inferred from the DNA itself. The sample includes around 230,000 clones, 85% of them seen just once. The chain is built from TRBV4-1 and TRBJ2-7; 7 nucleotides align to TRBD1. The TCR was taken from a man aged 45-65 years with COVID-19, enrolled during active disease. Sequenced input: peripheral blood. The CDR3 protein is CASSHLGQIYEQYF. The DNA of the CDR3 is TGCGCCAGCAGCCACTTGGGACAGATATACGAGCAGTACTTC.